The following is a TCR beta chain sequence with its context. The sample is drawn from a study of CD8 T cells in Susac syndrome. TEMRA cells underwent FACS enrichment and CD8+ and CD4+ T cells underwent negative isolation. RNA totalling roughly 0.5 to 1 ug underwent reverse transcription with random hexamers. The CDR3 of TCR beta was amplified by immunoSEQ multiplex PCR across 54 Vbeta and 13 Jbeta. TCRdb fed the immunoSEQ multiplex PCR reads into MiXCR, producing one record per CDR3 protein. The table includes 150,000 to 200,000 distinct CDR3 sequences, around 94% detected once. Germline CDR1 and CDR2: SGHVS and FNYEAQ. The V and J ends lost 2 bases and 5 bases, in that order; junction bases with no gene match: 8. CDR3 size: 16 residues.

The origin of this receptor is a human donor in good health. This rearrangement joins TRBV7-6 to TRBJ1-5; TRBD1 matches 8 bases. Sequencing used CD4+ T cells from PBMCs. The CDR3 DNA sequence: TGTGCCAGCAGCTTAATGACAGGGGAGGTGTATCAGCCCCAGCATTTT. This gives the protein CASSLMTGEVYQPQHF. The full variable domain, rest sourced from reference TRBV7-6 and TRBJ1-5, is GAGVSQSPRYKVTKRGQDVALRCDPISGHVSLYWYRQALGQGPEFLTYFNYEAQQDKSGLPNDRFSAERPEGSISTLTIQRTEQRDSAMYRCASSLMTGEVYQPQHFGDGTRLSIL.